This passage covers 21 T cell receptor beta chains from one sample sequenced in a study of blood T cell repertoires in COVID-19. The data were produced by immunoSEQ multiplex PCR, yet TCRdb's version contains in-frame clones alone and is incomplete. The top ten clones hold around 2.9% of a sample with 110,000 to 150,000 clones, 75% to 90% of them seen once. Sequenced input: peripheral blood. Source of these receptors: a man in his 60s with active or convalescent COVID-19.

The chain combines TRBV27 with TRBJ1-5; 8 positions agree with TRBD1. With V trimmed by 4 bases and J by 0 bases, 8 bases remained unmatched. Germline V CDR1 and CDR2: MNHEY, SMNVEV (reference sequence). This CDR3 contains 17 residues. The CDR3 reads CASSSLGTGRSNQPQHF. CDR3 coding DNA: TGTGCCAGCAGTTCCTTGGGGACAGGCCGTAGCAATCAGCCCCAGCATTTT.

The rearrangement joins TRBV28 to TRBJ1-1; 10 bases are a match to TRBD1. This CDR3 has 15 amino acids. The J segment lost 2 bases and the V segment lost 5 bases, leaving 5 bases of the junction unmatched. Per the germline V gene, CDR1 is MDHEN and CDR2 is SYDVKM. Here the CDR3 reads CASSPGTGVNTEAFF. The DNA of the CDR3 is TGTGCCAGCAGTCCGGGGACAGGGGTAAACACTGAAGCTTTCTTT.

The CDR3 here is CASSLTGADTQYF. The CDR3 bases are TGTGCCAGCAGCCTGACAGGGGCAGATACGCAGTATTTT. The chain is built from TRBV12-3 or TRBV12-4 and TRBJ2-3, with 8 bases identical to TRBD1. V lost 6 bases to trimming and J lost 4 bases; unmatched junction nucleotides: 3. The CDR3 length is 13 residues.

The chain links TRBV6-2 or TRBV6-3 to TRBJ1-1, with a tentative D call TRBD1 (5 bases). The CDR3 sequence is 13 residues long. Trimming stripped 2 bases from V and 4 bases from J, with 8 bases between. CDR1 MNHEY and CDR2 SVGEGT come from the germline V gene. The CDR3 loop is CASSYRGGTEAFF. The CDR3 nucleotides read TGTGCCAGCAGTTACAGGGGTGGCACTGAAGCTTTCTTT.

The V gene is TRBV6-5, the J gene TRBJ1-1; 7 bases are a match to TRBD1. V lost 8 bases to trimming and J lost 5 bases; unmatched junction nucleotides: 5. In germline, CDR1 is MNHEY, CDR2 SVGAGI. This CDR3 has 12 amino acids. As DNA, the CDR3 is TGTGCCAGCTTGACAGGGCGGACTGAAGCTTTCTTT. Translated, it gives CASLTGRTEAFF.

This rearrangement joins TRBV4-1 to TRBJ2-7; D is perhaps TRBD2 (6 bases). Germline values: CDR1 MGHRA, CDR2 YSYEKL. The CDR3 runs to 14 residues. V dropped 3 bases and J dropped 4 bases, with 13 bases sitting between them. The CDR3 spells CASSHLDGTYEQYF. The CDR3 DNA sequence: TGCGCCAGCAGCCACCTCGACGGGACTTACGAGCAGTACTTC.

The V gene is TRBV28, the J gene TRBJ1-1, with 10 bases identical to TRBD1. The CDR3 is 14 amino acids. The V segment lost 4 bases and the J segment 3 bases; nucleotides outside the gene matches: 2. CDR1 and CDR2 from the germline V gene are MDHEN and SYDVKM. CDR3 loop: CASSSGQGDTEAFF. Written as DNA, the CDR3 is TGTGCCAGCAGTTCTGGACAGGGGGACACTGAAGCTTTCTTT. The full variable domain, its missing parts supplied by reference TRBV28 and TRBJ1-1, is DVKVTQSSRYLVKRTGEKVFLECVQDMDHENMFWYRQDPGLGLRLIYFSYDVKMKEKGDIPEGYSVSREKKERFSLILESASTNQTSMYLCASSSGQGDTEAFFGQGTRLTVV.

The rearrangement uses TRBV6-5 and TRBJ1-3; 9 bases match TRBD1. CDR1 MNHEY and CDR2 SVGAGI come from the germline V gene. J lost 0 bases, V lost 7 bases, and 4 bases had no gene match. This CDR3 is built from 15 residues. The CDR3 protein is CASNLGQGSGNTIYF. The CDR3 DNA is TGTGCCAGCAACCTGGGACAGGGCTCTGGAAACACCATATATTTT.

The rearrangement joins TRBV6-1 to TRBJ1-1; D possibly corresponds to TRBD1 (6 bases). CDR1 and CDR2 from the germline V gene are MNHNS and SASEGT. Trimming stripped 2 bases from V and 4 bases from J, with 11 bases between. CDR3 length: 14 amino acids. The DNA of the CDR3 is TGTGCCAGCAGTGAAACAGGGTACGGCACTGAAGCTTTCTTT. It is translated as CASSETGYGTEAFF.

The chain employs TRBV5-1 and TRBJ2-2; D perhaps matches TRBD2 (5 bases). Deletions cut 4 bases from V and 4 bases from J, with 8 bases between. The CDR3 totals 13 residues. Germline assignment: CDR1 SGHRS and CDR2 YFSETQ. DNA for the CDR3: TGCGCCAGCAGCCGCGGACTCACCGGGGAGCTGTTTTTT. Encoded protein: CASSRGLTGELFF.

This chain joins TRBV23-1 and TRBJ1-6; 7 nucleotides match TRBD1. TRBV23-1 is reported as an ORF; its role is uncertain. V lost 0 bases, J lost 7 bases, and 12 bases stayed unmatched. The CDR3 spans 18 residues. The CDR3 nucleotides read TGCGCCAGCAGTCAATCCAACACCCACGACAGGGTCAATTCACCCCTCCACTTT. It translates to CASSQSNTHDRVNSPLHF.

V usage is TRBV30 and J usage is TRBJ2-6; 7 nucleotides match TRBD1. Germline CDR1 and CDR2: GTSNPN and SVGIG (reference sequence). The CDR3 sequence is 15 residues long. V dropped 4 bases and J dropped 2; count of bases not matched to a gene: 5. Here the CDR3 DNA reads TGTGCCTGGAACAGGGGAAGGACTGGGGCCAACGTCCTGACTTTC. Protein sequence: CAWNRGRTGANVLTF.

The CDR3 DNA sequence: TGTGCCAGCAGTTTTCACGCGGCGGTTAATACGTACACTGAAGCTTTCTTT. This codes for CASSFHAAVNTYTEAFF. V gene TRBV27 combines with J gene TRBJ1-1; D is undetermined. The germline V gene has CDR1 MNHEY and CDR2 SMNVEV (reference sequence). This CDR3 comprises 17 residues. Trimming stripped 3 bases from V and 3 bases from J, with 20 bases between.

This rearrangement joins TRBV5-1 to TRBJ2-7, with D possibly TRBD2 on 5 matching bases. Germline V lookup: CDR1 SGHRS, CDR2 YFSETQ. There are 13 residues in the CDR3. V shed 2 bases and J shed 3 bases, with 9 bases lying between them. CDR3 nucleotide sequence: TGCGCCAGCAGCTTTGAGGGATTCTACGAGCAGTACTTC. This translates into CASSFEGFYEQYF.

The chain recombines TRBV9 with TRBJ1-2; tentatively, D is TRBD1 (5 bases). Trimming removed 0 bases from V and 2 bases from J, with 5 bases in between. The CDR3 loop spans 13 amino acids. Germline CDR1 is SGDLS and CDR2 is YYNGEE. The CDR3 region is CASSVDRNYGYTF. The DNA for the CDR3 is TGTGCCAGCAGCGTAGACAGGAACTATGGCTACACCTTC.

The chain has TRBV5-1 and TRBJ1-2, with 12 bases fitting TRBD1. Germline V CDR1 and CDR2: SGHRS, YFSETQ. With 1 base clipped from V and 7 bases from J, the junction kept 8 bases outside the gene matches. There are 16 residues in the CDR3. This CDR3 reads CASSLSSGTGGFGYTF. DNA of the CDR3: TGCGCCAGCAGCTTGTCATCCGGGACAGGGGGCTTTGGCTACACCTTC.

This sequence joins TRBV4-3 and TRBJ1-1; 7 bases fit TRBD1. Germline V gene data show CDR1 as LGHNA and CDR2 as YSLEER. The V gene end was trimmed by 1 base and the J gene end by 4 bases; junction bases not matched to a gene: 12. This CDR3 has 17 amino acids. The CDR3: CASSQGDLDRLATEAFF. The CDR3 coding sequence is TGCGCCAGCAGCCAAGGGGACCTGGACAGGCTGGCCACTGAAGCTTTCTTT.

The chain recombines TRBV2 with TRBJ2-7; TRBD2 aligns across 9 bases. The CDR3 has 16 amino acids. Germline V lookup: CDR1 SNHLY, CDR2 FYNNEI. V lost 3 bases and J lost 2; bases outside the gene matches: 8. In nucleotides, the CDR3 is TGTGCCAGCAGTGATCGCCCAGCGGGAGGTCCCTACGAGCAGTACTTC. Amino acids: CASSDRPAGGPYEQYF.

The chain joins TRBV6-2 or TRBV6-3 to TRBJ2-2, with D possibly matching TRBD2 (6 bases). The V end was cut by 5 bases, the J end by 2 bases, with 15 bases between. The CDR3 contains 16 residues. CDR1 and CDR2 (germline): MNHEY, SVGEGT. CDR3 nucleotides: TGTGCCAGCAGTCAACCCACTAGCAGAAACACCGGGGAGCTGTTTTTT. It specifies CASSQPTSRNTGELFF.

The chain combines TRBV6-5 with TRBJ2-7; D call uncertain. Trimming took 6 bases from V and 2 from J, leaving 5 bases between them. The CDR3 spans 11 residues. CDR1 MNHEY and CDR2 SVGAGI come from the germline V gene. The CDR3 protein is CASRAAYEQYF. The CDR3 nucleotides are TGTGCCAGCAGGGCTGCCTACGAGCAGTACTTC.

The rearrangement uses TRBV5-1 and TRBJ2-2; TRBD2 aligns across 7 bases. V was pared by 0 bases and J by 3 bases, with 5 bases of the junction left unmatched. This CDR3 has 16 amino acids. Germline V gene sequence: CDR1 SGHRS, CDR2 YFSETQ. CDR3 DNA sequence: TGCGCCAGCAGCTTGGCCGCGGGGGTATACACCGGGGAGCTGTTTTTT. It yields the protein CASSLAAGVYTGELFF.